This TCR beta chain came from a study of shared clonotypes between healthy human individuals. Clones were read by immunoSEQ multiplex PCR, and TCRdb kept only the in-frame ones, dropping some. Of about 480,000 clones in the sample, about 79% are singletons; the top ten hold around 13%. CDR1 is SGHNT, CDR2 YYREEE, per germline (reference sequence). Trimming removed 4 bases from V and 4 bases from J; junction bases left unmatched: 8. The CDR3 has 16 amino acids. The source of this sequence is a woman in her 40s in good health. Some clones in this sample may be carry-over from other donors' samples. This chain links TRBV5-4 with TRBJ2-1; 10 bases line up with TRBD2. Specimen: PBMCs. The CDR3 DNA reads TGTGCCAGCAGCCGGAGCGGGAGGGCCATGTACAATGAGCAGTTCTTC. It specifies CASSRSGRAMYNEQFF.